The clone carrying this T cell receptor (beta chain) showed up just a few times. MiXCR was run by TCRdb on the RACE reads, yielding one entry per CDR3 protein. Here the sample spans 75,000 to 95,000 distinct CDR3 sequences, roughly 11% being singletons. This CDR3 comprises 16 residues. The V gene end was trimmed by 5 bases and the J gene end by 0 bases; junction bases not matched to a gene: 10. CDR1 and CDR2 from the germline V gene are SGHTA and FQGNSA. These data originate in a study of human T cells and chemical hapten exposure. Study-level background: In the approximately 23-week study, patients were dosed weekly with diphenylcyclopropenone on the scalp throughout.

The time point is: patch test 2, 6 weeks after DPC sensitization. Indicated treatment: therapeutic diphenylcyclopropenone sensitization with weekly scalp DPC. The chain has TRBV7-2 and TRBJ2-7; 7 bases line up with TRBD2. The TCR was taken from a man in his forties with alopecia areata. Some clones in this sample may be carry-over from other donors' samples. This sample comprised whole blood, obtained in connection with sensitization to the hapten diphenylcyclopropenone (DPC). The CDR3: CASSPPPRTSSYEQYF. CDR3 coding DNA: TGTGCCAGCAGCCCCCCCCCGAGGACTAGCTCCTACGAGCAGTACTTC.